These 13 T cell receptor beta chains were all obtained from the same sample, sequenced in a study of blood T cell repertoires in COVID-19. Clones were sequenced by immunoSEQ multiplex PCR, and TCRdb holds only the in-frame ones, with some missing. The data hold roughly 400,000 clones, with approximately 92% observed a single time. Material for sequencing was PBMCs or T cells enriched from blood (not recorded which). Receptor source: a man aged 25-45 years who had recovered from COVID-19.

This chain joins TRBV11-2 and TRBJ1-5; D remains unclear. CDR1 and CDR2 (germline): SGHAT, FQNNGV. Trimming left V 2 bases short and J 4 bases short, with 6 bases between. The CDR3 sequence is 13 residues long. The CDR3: CASSLSRNQPQHF. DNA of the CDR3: TGTGCCAGCAGCTTATCTCGGAATCAGCCCCAGCATTTT.

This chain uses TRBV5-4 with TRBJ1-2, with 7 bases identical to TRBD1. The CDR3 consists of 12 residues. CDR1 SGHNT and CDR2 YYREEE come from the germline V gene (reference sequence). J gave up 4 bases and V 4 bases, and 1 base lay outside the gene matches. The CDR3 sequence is CASSGTAYGYTF. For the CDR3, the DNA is TGTGCCAGCAGCGGGACAGCCTATGGCTACACCTTC.

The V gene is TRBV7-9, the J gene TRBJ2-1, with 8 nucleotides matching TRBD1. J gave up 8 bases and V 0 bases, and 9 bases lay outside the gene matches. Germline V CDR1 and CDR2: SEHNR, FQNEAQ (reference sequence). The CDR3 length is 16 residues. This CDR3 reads CASSLALAGGWDEQFF. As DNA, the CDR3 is TGTGCCAGCAGCTTAGCGTTGGCAGGGGGCTGGGATGAGCAGTTCTTC. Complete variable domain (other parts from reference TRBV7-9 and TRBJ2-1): DTGVSQNPRHKITKRGQNVTFRCDPISEHNRLYWYRQTLGQGPEFLTYFQNEAQLEKSRLLSDRFSAERPKGSFSTLEIQRTEQGDSAMYLCASSLALAGGWDEQFFGPGTRLTVL.

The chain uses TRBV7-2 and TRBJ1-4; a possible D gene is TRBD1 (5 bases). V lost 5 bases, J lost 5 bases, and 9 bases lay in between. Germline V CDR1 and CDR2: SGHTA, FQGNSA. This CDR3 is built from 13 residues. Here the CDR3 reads CASSKDINEKLFF. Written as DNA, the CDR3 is TGTGCCAGCAGCAAGGACATAAATGAAAAACTGTTTTTT. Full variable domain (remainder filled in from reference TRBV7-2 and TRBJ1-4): GAGVSQSPSNKVTEKGKDVELRCDPISGHTALYWYRQSLGQGLEFLIYFQGNSAPDKSGLPSDRFSAERTGGSVSTLTIQRTQQEDSAVYLCASSKDINEKLFFGSGTQLSVL.

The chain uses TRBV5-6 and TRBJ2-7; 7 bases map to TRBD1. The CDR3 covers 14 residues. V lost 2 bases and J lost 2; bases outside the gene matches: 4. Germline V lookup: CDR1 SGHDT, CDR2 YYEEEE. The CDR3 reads CASSFTGTAYEQYF. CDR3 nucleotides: TGTGCCAGCAGCTTTACGGGGACAGCCTACGAGCAGTACTTC. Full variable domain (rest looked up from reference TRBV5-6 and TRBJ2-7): DAGVTQSPTHLIKTRGQQVTLRCSPKSGHDTVSWYQQALGQGPQFIFQYYEEEERQRGNFPDRFSGHQFPNYSSELNVNALLLGDSALYLCASSFTGTAYEQYFGPGTRLTVT.

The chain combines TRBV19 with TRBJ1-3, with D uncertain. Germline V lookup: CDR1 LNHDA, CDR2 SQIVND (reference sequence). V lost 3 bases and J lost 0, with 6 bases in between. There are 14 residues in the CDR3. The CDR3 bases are TGTGCCAGTAGTATGGAGATCTCTGGAAACACCATATATTTT. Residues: CASSMEISGNTIYF.

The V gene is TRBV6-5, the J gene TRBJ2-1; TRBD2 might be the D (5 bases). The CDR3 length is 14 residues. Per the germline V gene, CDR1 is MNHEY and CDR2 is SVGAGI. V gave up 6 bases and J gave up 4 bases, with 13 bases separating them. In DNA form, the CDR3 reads TGTGCCAGCAGCCAATCGGACTTTTACAATGAGCAGTTCTTC. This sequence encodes CASSQSDFYNEQFF.

DNA for the CDR3: TGTGCCAGCAGTGATTTGGCTAGCGGAGGGGTTGGCGAGCAGTACTTC. This codes for CASSDLASGGVGEQYF. This chain uses TRBV2 with TRBJ2-7; 7 bases agree with TRBD2. Germline V gene sequence: CDR1 SNHLY, CDR2 FYNNEI. V gave up 3 bases and J gave up 6 bases; unmatched junction bases: 14. The CDR3 extends over 16 amino acids.

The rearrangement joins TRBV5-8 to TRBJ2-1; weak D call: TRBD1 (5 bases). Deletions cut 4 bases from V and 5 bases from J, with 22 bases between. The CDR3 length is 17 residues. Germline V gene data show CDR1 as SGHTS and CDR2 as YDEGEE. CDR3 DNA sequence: TGTGCCAGCAGCCTAGGCGCCTCAGGGAAGGGGCACAATGAGCAGTTCTTC. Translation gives CASSLGASGKGHNEQFF.

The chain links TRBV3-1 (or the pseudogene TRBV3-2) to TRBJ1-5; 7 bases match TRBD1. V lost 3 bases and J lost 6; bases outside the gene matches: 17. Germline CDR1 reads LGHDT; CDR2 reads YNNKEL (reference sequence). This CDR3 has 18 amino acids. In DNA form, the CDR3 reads TGTGCCAGCAGCCACTCCCGACAGGGAACCAATGGAGGTCAGCCCCAGCATTTT. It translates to CASSHSRQGTNGGQPQHF.

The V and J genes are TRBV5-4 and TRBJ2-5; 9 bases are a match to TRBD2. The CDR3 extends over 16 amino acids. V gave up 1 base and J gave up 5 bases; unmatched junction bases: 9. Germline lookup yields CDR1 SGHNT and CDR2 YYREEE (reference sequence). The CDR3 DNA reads TGTGCCAGCAGCTTGACCGCGGGAGGGAGGGGTGAGACCCAGTACTTC. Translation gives CASSLTAGGRGETQYF.

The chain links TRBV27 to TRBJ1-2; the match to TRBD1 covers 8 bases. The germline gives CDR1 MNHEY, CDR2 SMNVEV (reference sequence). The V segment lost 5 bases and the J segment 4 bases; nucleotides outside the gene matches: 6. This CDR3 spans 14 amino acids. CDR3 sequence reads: CASSPPDRAYGYTF. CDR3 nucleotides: TGTGCCAGCAGTCCGCCGGACAGGGCCTATGGCTACACCTTC.

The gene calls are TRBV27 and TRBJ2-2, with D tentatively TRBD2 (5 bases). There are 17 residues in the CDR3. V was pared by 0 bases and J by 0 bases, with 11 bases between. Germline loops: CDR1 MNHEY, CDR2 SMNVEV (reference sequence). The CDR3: CASSLSWLAANTGELFF. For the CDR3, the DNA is TGTGCCAGCAGTTTATCGTGGCTAGCCGCGAACACCGGGGAGCTGTTTTTT.